This passage covers 2 T cell receptor beta chains from one sample sequenced in a study of cytomegalovirus exposure and HLA in healthy donors. PCR involved 60 Vbeta and 13 Jbeta primers. TCRdb keeps only in-frame clones here, not all; method: immunoSEQ multiplex PCR. The table records under 120,000 clones, about three quarters of them present only once. Sequencing input: PBMCs. Receptor source: a female donor in good health and CMV-seropositive.

The chain employs TRBV7-3 and TRBJ2-1; the D is unclear. CDR3 size: 10 residues. Germline assignment: CDR1 SGHTA and CDR2 FQGTGA. Trimming pared 8 bases from V and 7 bases from J, leaving 6 bases between. This CDR3 reads CASLRNEQFF. The CDR3 DNA is TGTGCCAGCCTGAGAAATGAGCAGTTCTTC.

The chain employs TRBV4-1 and TRBJ2-7; D not resolved. Deletions cut 1 base from V and 1 base from J, with 20 bases between. Germline V CDR1 and CDR2: MGHRA, YSYEKL. The CDR3 is 18 amino acids. CDR3 loop: CASSQVVVPRGLSYEQYF. For the CDR3, the DNA is TGCGCCAGCAGCCAAGTCGTAGTCCCTAGAGGTCTTTCCTACGAGCAGTACTTC.